The 9 T cell receptor beta chains given below trace back to one sample, sequenced in a study of T-cell memory formation after mild COVID-19. TCRdb passed the 5' RACE reads through MiXCR, listing each CDR3 protein once. Of about 350,000 distinct CDR3 sequences in the sample, roughly 15% are singletons; the top ten hold 22%. The specimen sequenced was PBMCs or a T cell subset sorted from them (not recorded which). These receptors all come from a man aged 18 to 29 who had mild COVID-19 (a few samples of this study predate the infection). Cell type and time point are not known.

Only a few counts were recorded for this clonotype. The rearrangement joins TRBV15 to TRBJ2-5, with 7 bases lining up with TRBD2. Germline V lookup: CDR1 LNHNV, CDR2 YYDKDF (reference sequence). V shed 1 base and J 5 bases; nucleotides not matched to a gene: 7. The CDR3 is made up of 15 amino acids. As DNA, the CDR3 is TGTGCCACCAGCAGAGCGAGACTAGCTTCGGAGACCCAGTACTTC. It yields the protein CATSRARLASETQYF. The entire variable domain, with the rest obtained from reference TRBV15 and TRBJ2-5, is as follows: DAMVIQNPRYQVTQFGKPVTLSCSQTLNHNVMYWYQQKSSQAPKLLFHYYDKDFNNEADTPDNFQSRRPNTSFCFLDIRSPGLGDTAMYLCATSRARLASETQYFGPGTRLLVL.

The chain joins TRBV6-5 to TRBJ1-6; D gene unclear. Germline-derived CDR1 and CDR2 are MNHEY and SVGAGI. The ends were cut back, 0 bases at V and 6 bases at J, with 9 bases in the middle. CDR3 length: 15 amino acids. The DNA for the CDR3 is TGTGCCAGCAGTTACTCGGGCGGAGGTAATTCACCCCTCCACTTT. Translation: CASSYSGGGNSPLHF.

The gene calls are TRBV23-1 and TRBJ2-3; 8 bases match TRBD2. TRBV23-1 is noted as an ORF with a role that remains uncertain. With V trimmed by 4 bases and J by 2 bases, 2 bases remained unmatched. The CDR3 runs to 14 residues. CDR3 nucleotide sequence: TGCGCCAGCAGTCCCGGGGGGGACACAGATACGCAGTATTTT. Translating it yields CASSPGGDTDTQYF.

This clonotype has a handful of counts. The chain recombines TRBV29-1 with TRBJ1-1; D possibly corresponds to TRBD1 (6 bases). This CDR3 has 15 residues. Germline V gives CDR1 SQVTM, CDR2 ANQGSEA. Trimming stripped 3 bases from V and 5 bases from J, with 19 bases between. The CDR3 region is CSVDGSGAVGTEAFF. CDR3 nucleotides: TGCAGCGTTGATGGTTCAGGGGCCGTAGGTACTGAAGCTTTCTTT.

This clonotype showed up just a few times. This sequence joins TRBV6-5 and TRBJ2-5; 11 nucleotides agree with TRBD1. V was clipped by 6 bases and J by 5 bases; unmatched bases: 8. Per germline, CDR1 MNHEY and CDR2 SVGAGI. There are 15 residues in the CDR3. CDR3 residues: CASSPGQGAWETQYF. The DNA for the CDR3 is TGTGCCAGCAGCCCCGGACAGGGGGCATGGGAGACCCAGTACTTC.

This clonotype occurred a few times. This chain links TRBV11-2 with TRBJ2-1; D is unresolved. The germline CDR1 and CDR2 sequences are SGHAT and FQNNGV. V was shortened by 5 bases and J by 8 bases, with 19 bases between the two germline ends. The CDR3 sequence is 15 residues long. CDR3 in amino acids: CASSRGQTWVDEQFF. CDR3 nucleotide sequence: TGTGCCAGCAGCCGCGGCCAGACGTGGGTCGATGAGCAGTTCTTC. Supplemented by reference TRBV11-2 and TRBJ2-1, the full variable domain reads EAGVAQSPRYKIIEKRQSVAFWCNPISGHATLYWYQQILGQGPKLLIQFQNNGVVDDSQLPKDRFSAERLKGVDSTLKIQPAKLEDSAVYLCASSRGQTWVDEQFFGPGTRLTVL.

This clonotype was observed at least ten times. The chain links TRBV20-1 to TRBJ2-3, with D tentatively TRBD1 (5 bases). The CDR3 totals 14 residues. V was cut by 6 bases and J by 2 bases, with 15 bases left in between. Germline V gene data show CDR1 as DFQATT and CDR2 as SNEGSKA (reference sequence). The CDR3 spells CSAPRQSSTDTQYF. CDR3 in DNA: TGCAGTGCCCCTAGACAGAGCTCCACAGATACGCAGTATTTT.

The rearrangement joins TRBV7-9 to TRBJ2-1; D tentatively reads TRBD1 or TRBD2 (6 bases each). The CDR3 is 13 amino acids. V shed 3 bases and J shed 9 bases, with 12 bases lying between them. Germline V CDR1 and CDR2: SEHNR, FQNEAQ (reference sequence). The CDR3 is CASSLGGPSEQFF. CDR3 DNA: TGTGCCAGCAGCTTGGGGGGCCCCAGTGAGCAGTTCTTC.

The chain's CDR3 is CATSDIDNEQFF. In nucleotides, the CDR3 is TGTGCCACCAGTGATATAGACAATGAGCAGTTCTTC. The V gene is TRBV24-1, the J gene TRBJ2-1; no clear D gene. Germline CDR1 reads KGHDR; CDR2 reads SFDVKD. V lost 3 bases and J 5 bases, leaving 4 bases between the germline ends. This CDR3 has 12 residues.